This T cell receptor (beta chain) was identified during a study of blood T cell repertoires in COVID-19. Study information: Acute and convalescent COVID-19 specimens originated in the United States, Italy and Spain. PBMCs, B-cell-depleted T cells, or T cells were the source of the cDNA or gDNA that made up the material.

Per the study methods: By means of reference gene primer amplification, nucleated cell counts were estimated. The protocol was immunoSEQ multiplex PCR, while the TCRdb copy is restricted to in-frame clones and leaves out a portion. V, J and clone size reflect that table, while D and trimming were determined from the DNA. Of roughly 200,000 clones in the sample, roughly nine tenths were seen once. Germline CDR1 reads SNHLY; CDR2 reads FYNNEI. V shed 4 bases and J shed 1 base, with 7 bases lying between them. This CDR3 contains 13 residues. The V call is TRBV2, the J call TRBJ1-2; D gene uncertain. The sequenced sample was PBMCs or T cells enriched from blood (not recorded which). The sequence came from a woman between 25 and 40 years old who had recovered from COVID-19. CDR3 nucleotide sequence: TGTGCCAGCAGTGGCAACAGTAACTATGGCTACACCTTC. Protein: CASSGNSNYGYTF.